This T cell receptor (beta chain) stems from a study of blood T cell repertoires in COVID-19. Enrolled through a virtual design, the participants were between roughly 18 and 95 years of age and came from about two dozen US areas. Clinical histories supplied by participants themselves formed the basis of cohort assignment. Germline CDR1 reads MNHEY; CDR2 reads SMNVEV (reference sequence). V gave up 5 bases and J gave up 1 base; unmatched junction bases: 5. This CDR3 has 15 residues. Clones were sequenced by immunoSEQ multiplex PCR, and TCRdb holds only the in-frame ones, with some missing. Of 300,000 or so clones in the sample, over 75% were seen once.

The V call is TRBV27, the J call TRBJ2-7; 10 bases line up with TRBD1. The sample comprised PBMCs or T cells enriched from blood (not recorded which). The receptor was isolated from a woman between 25 and 40 years old who had recovered from COVID-19. This CDR3 reads CASSHKGQGSYEQYF. The CDR3, as DNA: TGTGCCAGCAGTCATAAGGGACAGGGGTCCTACGAGCAGTACTTC.